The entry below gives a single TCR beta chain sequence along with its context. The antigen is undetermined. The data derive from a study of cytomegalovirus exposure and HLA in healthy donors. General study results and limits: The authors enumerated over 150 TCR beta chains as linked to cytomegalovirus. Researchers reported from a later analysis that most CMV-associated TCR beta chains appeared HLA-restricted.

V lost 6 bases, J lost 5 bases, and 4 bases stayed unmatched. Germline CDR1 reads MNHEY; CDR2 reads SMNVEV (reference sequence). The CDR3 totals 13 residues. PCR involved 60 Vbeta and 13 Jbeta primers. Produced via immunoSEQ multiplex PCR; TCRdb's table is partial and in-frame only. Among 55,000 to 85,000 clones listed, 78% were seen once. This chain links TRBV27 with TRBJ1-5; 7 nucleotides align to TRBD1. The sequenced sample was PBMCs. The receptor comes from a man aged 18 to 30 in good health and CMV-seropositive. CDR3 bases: TGTGCCAGCAGACGGGACAGAGATCAGCCCCAGCATTTT. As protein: CASRRDRDQPQHF.